Detailed here is one T cell receptor (beta chain). What it recognizes is unknown. Unique molecular identifiers were used to barcode this TCRbeta library. TCRdb reprocessed the PCR reads via MiXCR and lists one record per CDR3 protein. The sample shows around 190,000 distinct CDR3 sequences, approximately 7% of them seen only once. The sample originates from a study of T-cell reconstitution after alpha-beta-depleted transplantation in children. General observations from the study: After one year, T-cell counts and TCRbeta diversity mostly came from new T cells.

Germline CDR1 is MDHEN and CDR2 is SYDVKM. The CDR3 spans 16 residues. With V trimmed by 3 bases and J by 2 bases, 8 bases remained unmatched. The material was PBMCs, obtained before TCRalphabeta/CD19-depleted stem cell transplant. The TCR was taken from a boy aged 2 to 9 with acute lymphoblastic leukemia, due to receive a stem cell transplant. The chain has TRBV28 and TRBJ1-1, with 8 bases matching TRBD1. CDR3 sequence (DNA): TGTGCCAGCAGTTTCCCACAGGGGGACTTTAACACTGAAGCTTTCTTT. It translates to CASSFPQGDFNTEAFF.